These T cell receptor beta chains were read from a single sample in a study of cytotoxic CD8 clonotypes in ibrutinib-treated CLL. Measured with immunoSEQ multiplex PCR; TCRdb has only the in-frame clones, and not every one. The sample yields under 150,000 clones, more than 75% seen once. Sample: PBMCs, taken after 36 months of ibrutinib treatment. These receptors came from a human donor with chronic lymphocytic leukemia. The CDR3 runs from the conserved cysteine through the conserved F or W. Each record gives: clone size, J gene, V gene, CDR3 length, D gene, CDR3 protein, CDR3 DNA. The D gene is left open where the match is weak. Clone size is stated in some rows and not others, as once, few, many or a class when expanded.

.	TRBJ2-3	TRBV25-1	13	.	CASSSPYADTQYF	TGTGCCAGCAGTTCGCCCTACGCAGATACGCAGTATTTT
.	TRBJ2-2	TRBV29-1	12	.	CSVADNTGELFF	TGCAGCGTCGCGGATAACACCGGGGAGCTGTTTTTT
many	TRBJ1-2	TRBV28	13	.	CASSFSANYGYTF	TGTGCCAGCAGTTTTAGTGCTAACTATGGCTACACCTTC
.	TRBJ1-3	TRBV19	14	.	CASIEGHSGNTIYF	TGTGCCAGTATAGAGGGCCACTCTGGAAACACCATATATTTT
once	TRBJ2-7	TRBV4-1	16	.	CASSQDHRGLNYEQYF	TGCGCCAGCAGCCAAGATCATCGGGGTCTTAACTACGAGCAGTACTTC
.	TRBJ1-5	TRBV19	17	TRBD1	CASTRSGTGGGNQPQHF	TGTGCCAGTACCAGATCGGGGACAGGAGGTGGCAATCAGCCCCAGCATTTT
few	TRBJ2-2	TRBV28	15	.	CASSFGGQAAGELFF	TGTGCCAGCAGTTTCGGGGGCCAAGCGGCCGGGGAGCTGTTTTTT
.	TRBJ2-1	TRBV4-2	17	.	CASSQDGNRAIYNEQFF	TGTGCCAGCAGCCAAGATGGTAACAGGGCCATCTACAATGAGCAGTTCTTC
.	TRBJ2-1	TRBV10-3	15	TRBD2	CAISEGLADYNEQFF	TGTGCCATCAGCGAGGGACTAGCGGATTACAATGAGCAGTTCTTC
few	TRBJ1-5	TRBV5-4	14	.	CASSIGTSDQPQHF	TGTGCCAGCAGCATTGGGACATCCGATCAGCCCCAGCATTTT
.	TRBJ2-3	TRBV6-1	13	TRBD2	CASTQRDEDTQYF	TGTGCCAGCACACAGCGGGATGAGGATACGCAGTATTTT
.	TRBJ2-7	TRBV18	16	TRBD1	CASSPPFGTGNYEQYF	TGTGCCAGCTCACCACCTTTCGGGACAGGAAACTACGAGCAGTACTTC
.	TRBJ2-7	TRBV5-5	15	.	CASSLGSRTTYEQYF	TGTGCCAGCAGCTTGGGTAGTCGGACCACCTACGAGCAGTACTTC
.	TRBJ2-7	TRBV19	20	TRBD2	CASSIYVYSGRAPLRHEQYF	TGTGCCAGTAGTATATATGTATATAGCGGGAGGGCCCCATTACGCCACGAGCAGTACTTC
.	TRBJ1-1	TRBV7-9	11	.	CASTPNTEAFF	TGTGCCAGCACCCCCAACACTGAAGCTTTCTTT